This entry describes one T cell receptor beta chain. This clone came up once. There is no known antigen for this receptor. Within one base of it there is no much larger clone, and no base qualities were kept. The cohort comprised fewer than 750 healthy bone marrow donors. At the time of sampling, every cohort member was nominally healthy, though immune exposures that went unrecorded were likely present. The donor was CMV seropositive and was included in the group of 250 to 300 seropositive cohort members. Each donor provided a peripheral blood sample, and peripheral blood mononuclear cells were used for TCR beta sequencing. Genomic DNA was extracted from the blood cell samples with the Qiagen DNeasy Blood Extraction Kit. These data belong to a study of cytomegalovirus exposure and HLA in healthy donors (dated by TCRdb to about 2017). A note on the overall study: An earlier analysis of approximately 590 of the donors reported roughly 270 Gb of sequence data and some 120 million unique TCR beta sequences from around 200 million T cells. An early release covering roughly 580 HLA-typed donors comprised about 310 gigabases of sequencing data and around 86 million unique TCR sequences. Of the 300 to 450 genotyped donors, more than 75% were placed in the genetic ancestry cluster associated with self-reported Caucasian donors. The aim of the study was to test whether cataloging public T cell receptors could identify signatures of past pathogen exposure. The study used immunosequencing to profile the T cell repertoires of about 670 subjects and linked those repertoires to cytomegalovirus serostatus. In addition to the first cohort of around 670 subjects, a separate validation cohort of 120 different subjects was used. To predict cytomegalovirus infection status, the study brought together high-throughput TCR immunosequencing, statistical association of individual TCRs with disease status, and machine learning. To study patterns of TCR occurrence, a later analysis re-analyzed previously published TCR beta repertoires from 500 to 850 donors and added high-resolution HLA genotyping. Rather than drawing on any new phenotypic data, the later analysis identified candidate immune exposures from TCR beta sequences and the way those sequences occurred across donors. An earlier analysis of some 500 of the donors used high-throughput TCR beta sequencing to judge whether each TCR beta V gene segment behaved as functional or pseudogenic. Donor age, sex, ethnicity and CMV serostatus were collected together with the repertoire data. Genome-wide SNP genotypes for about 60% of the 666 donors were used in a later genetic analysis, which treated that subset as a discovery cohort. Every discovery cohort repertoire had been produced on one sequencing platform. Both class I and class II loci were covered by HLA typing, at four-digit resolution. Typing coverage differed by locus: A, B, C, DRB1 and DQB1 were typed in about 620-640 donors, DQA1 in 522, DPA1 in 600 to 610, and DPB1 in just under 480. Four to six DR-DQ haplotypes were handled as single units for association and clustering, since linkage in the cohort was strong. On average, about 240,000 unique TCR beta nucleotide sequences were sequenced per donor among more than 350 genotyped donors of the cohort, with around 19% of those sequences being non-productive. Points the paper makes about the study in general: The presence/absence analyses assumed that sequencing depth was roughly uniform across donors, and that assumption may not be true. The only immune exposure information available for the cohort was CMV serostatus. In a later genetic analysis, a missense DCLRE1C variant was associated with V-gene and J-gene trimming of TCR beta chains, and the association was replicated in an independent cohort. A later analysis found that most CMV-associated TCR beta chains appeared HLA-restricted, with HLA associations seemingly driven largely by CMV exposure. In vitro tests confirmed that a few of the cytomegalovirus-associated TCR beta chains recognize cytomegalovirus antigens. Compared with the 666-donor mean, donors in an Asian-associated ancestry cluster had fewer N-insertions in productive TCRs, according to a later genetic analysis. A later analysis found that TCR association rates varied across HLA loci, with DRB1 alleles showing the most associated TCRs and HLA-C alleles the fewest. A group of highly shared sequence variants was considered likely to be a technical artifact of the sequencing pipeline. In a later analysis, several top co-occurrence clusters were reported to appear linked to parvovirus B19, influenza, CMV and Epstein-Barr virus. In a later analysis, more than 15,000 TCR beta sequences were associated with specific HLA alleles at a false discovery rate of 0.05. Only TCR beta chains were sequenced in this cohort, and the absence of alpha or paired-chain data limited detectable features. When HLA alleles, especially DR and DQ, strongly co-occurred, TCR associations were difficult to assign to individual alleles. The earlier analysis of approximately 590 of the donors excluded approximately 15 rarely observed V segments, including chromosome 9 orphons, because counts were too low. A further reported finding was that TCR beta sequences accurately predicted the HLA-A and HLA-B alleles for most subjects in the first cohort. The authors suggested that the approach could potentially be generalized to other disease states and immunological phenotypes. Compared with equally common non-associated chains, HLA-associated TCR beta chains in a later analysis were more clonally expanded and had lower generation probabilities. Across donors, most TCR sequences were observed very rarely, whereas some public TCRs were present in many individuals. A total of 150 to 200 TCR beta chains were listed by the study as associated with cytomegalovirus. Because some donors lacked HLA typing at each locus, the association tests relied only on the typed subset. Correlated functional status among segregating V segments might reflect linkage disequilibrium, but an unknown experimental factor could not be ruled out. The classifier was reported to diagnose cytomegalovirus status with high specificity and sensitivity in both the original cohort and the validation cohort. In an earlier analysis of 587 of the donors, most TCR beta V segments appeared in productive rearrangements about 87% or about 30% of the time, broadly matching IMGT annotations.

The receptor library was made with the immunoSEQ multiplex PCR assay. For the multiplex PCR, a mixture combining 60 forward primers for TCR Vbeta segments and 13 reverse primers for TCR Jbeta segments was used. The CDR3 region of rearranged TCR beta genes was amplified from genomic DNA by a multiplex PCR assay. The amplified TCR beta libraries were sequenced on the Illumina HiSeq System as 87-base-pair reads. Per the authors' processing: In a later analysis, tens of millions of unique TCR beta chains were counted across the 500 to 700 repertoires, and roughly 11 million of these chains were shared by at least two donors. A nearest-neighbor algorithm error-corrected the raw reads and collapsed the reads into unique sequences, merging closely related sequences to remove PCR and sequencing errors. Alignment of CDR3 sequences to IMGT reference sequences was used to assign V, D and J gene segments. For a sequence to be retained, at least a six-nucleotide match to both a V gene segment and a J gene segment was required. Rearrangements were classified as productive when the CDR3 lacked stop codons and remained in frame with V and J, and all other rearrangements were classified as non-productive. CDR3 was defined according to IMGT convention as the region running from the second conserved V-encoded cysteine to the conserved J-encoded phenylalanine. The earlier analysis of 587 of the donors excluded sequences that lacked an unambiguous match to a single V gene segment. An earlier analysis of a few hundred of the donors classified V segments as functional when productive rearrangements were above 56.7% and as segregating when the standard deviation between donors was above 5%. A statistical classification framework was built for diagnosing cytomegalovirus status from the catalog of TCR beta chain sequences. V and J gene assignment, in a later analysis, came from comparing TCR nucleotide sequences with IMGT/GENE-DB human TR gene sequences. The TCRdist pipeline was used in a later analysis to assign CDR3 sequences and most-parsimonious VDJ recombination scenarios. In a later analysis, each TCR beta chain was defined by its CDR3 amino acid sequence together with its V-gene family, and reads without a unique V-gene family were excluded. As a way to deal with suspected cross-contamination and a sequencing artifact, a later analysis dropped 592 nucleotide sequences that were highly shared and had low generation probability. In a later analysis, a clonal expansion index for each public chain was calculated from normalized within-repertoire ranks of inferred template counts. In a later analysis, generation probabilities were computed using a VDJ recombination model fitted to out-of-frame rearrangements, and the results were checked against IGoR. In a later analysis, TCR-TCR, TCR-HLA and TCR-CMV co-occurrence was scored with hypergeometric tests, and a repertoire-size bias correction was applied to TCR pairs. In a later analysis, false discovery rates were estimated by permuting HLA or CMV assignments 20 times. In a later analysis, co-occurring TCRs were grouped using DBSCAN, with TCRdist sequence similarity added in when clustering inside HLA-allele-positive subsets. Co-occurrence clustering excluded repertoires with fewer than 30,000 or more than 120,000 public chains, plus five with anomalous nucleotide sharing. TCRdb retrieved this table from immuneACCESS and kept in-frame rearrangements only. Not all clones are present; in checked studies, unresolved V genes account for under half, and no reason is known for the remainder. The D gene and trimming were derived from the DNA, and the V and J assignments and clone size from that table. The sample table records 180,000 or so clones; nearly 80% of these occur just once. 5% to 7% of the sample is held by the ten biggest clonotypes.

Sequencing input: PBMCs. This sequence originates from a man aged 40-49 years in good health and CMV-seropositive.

The CDR3 protein is CASSSGTPSYNSPLHF. The nucleotide sequence is given as TGTGCCAGCAGCTCCGGGACACCCTCCTATAATTCACCCCTCCACTTT. The rearrangement joined TRBV9 to TRBJ1-6; the D gene is perhaps TRBD1, from 6 matching bases. The germline V gene yields SGDLS for CDR1 and YYNGEE for CDR2. The CDR3 spans 16 residues, from the cysteine through the phenylalanine. Only the CDR3 DNA is retained, 48 bases long and in frame from the first base. V is shortened by 4 bases, J by 0 bases, and the region joining them spans 11 bases.